The next 21 T cell receptor beta chains were all read from a single sample in a study of T cell changes during pregnancy in multiple sclerosis. The table came from immunoSEQ multiplex PCR; TCRdb's copy has only in-frame clones and leaves some out. The sample lists about 20,000 clones; approximately 90% were seen once. The specimen comprised CD8+ T cells from peripheral blood mononuclear cells, sampled in the second trimester of pregnancy. These receptors were collected from a female donor in good health, enrolled as a control in a pregnancy study.

The chain recombines TRBV2 with TRBJ2-7; 8 bases map to TRBD1. Germline loops: CDR1 SNHLY, CDR2 FYNNEI. The CDR3 has 15 amino acids. With V trimmed by 11 bases and J by 6 bases, 18 bases remained unmatched. The CDR3 protein is CAGARDRQGFPEQYF. The CDR3 region has the DNA TGTGCCGGAGCCAGAGACCGACAGGGGTTCCCCGAGCAGTACTTC.

Only a few counts were recorded for this clone. The rearrangement uses TRBV5-1 and TRBJ2-5; 13 bases align to TRBD2. This CDR3 has 16 residues. Germline V CDR1 and CDR2: SGHRS, YFSETQ. With V trimmed by 4 bases and J by 7 bases, 10 bases remained unmatched. This chain's CDR3 is CASSPGTSGDVGTQYF. The CDR3 nucleotides read TGCGCCAGCAGCCCGGGGACTAGCGGGGACGTTGGGACCCAGTACTTC.

This chain connects TRBV19 to TRBJ2-7; 11 bases align to TRBD2. The length of the CDR3 is 15 residues. The V gene end was trimmed by 6 bases and the J gene end by 1 base; junction bases not matched to a gene: 5. Germline loops: CDR1 LNHDA, CDR2 SQIVND (reference sequence). The CDR3 bases are TGTGCCAGTAGATCACTAGCGGGAGAGTCCTACGAGCAGTACTTC. It yields the protein CASRSLAGESYEQYF.

The CDR3 bases are TGCGCCAGCAGCCAAGATGGACTAGCGGGCGATAATGAGCAGTTCTTC. Amino acids: CASSQDGLAGDNEQFF. The chain joins TRBV4-3 to TRBJ2-1; 11 bases agree with TRBD2. V lost 0 bases, J lost 7 bases, and 5 bases stayed unmatched. CDR1 and CDR2 from the germline V gene are LGHNA and YSLEER. The CDR3 length is 16 residues.

V usage is TRBV7-3 and J usage is TRBJ2-1, with a tentative D call TRBD1 (6 bases). The CDR3 consists of 13 residues. The V gene lost 1 base and the J gene lost 7 bases, with 8 bases spanning the gap. CDR1 and CDR2 from the germline V gene are SGHTA and FQGTGA. The CDR3 sequence is CASSLRTENEQFF. In DNA form, the CDR3 reads TGTGCCAGCAGCTTAAGGACAGAGAATGAGCAGTTCTTC.

The chain carries TRBV7-9 and TRBJ2-3; 8 nucleotides line up with TRBD2. The CDR3 sequence is 17 residues long. The germline gives CDR1 SEHNR, CDR2 FQNEAQ (reference sequence). V lost 6 bases and J lost 2; bases outside the gene matches: 13. The DNA of the CDR3 is TGTGCCAGCAGAGAAATGGCGGGAGGCCAACTCACAGATACGCAGTATTTT. Amino acids: CASREMAGGQLTDTQYF.

In DNA form, the CDR3 reads TGTGCCAGCAGTGGCGAGGCGGGGTCCTACAATGAGCAGTTCTTC. Translating it yields CASSGEAGSYNEQFF. V usage is TRBV6-4 and J usage is TRBJ2-1, with D perhaps TRBD2 (6 bases). CDR1 and CDR2 (germline): MRHNA, SNTAGT. Between the trimmed V and J ends, which lost 4 bases and 1 base, there was a span of 11 bases. This CDR3 has 15 amino acids.

The chain joins TRBV29-1 to TRBJ2-1; D ambiguous. Trimming cost V 2 bases and J 4 bases, with 15 bases left between them. The CDR3 runs 15 residues. Germline V gene data show CDR1 as SQVTM and CDR2 as ANQGSEA. The CDR3 DNA reads TGCAGCGTTGAAATAGACTTCATCCCTTACAATGAGCAGTTCTTC. Translating gives CSVEIDFIPYNEQFF.

V gene TRBV6-1 combines with J gene TRBJ1-4, with a weak D call TRBD1 (6 bases). This CDR3 is built from 17 residues. V lost 3 bases, J lost 3 bases, and 17 bases lay in between. Looked up from germline, CDR1 is MNHNS and CDR2 is SASEGT. The CDR3 spells CASSEGFGGRSNEKLFF. The CDR3 DNA reads TGTGCCAGCAGTGAGGGATTTGGGGGCCGATCTAATGAAAAACTGTTTTTT.

V gene TRBV9 combines with J gene TRBJ2-3, with 10 bases matching TRBD1. Trimming cost V 3 bases and J 6 bases; bases outside gene matches: 4. This CDR3 comprises 14 residues. Germline-derived CDR1 and CDR2 are SGDLS and YYNGEE. The CDR3, as DNA: TGTGCCAGCAGCGCCGGGACAGGGGCGGATACGCAGTATTTT. Translating gives CASSAGTGADTQYF.

Relative to its sample, this clone is medium-sized. The rearrangement uses TRBV12-5 and TRBJ2-3; weak D call: TRBD1 (5 bases). V was shortened by 6 bases and J by 2 bases, with 18 bases between the two germline ends. The CDR3 runs to 16 residues. The germline V gene encodes CDR1 LGHNT and CDR2 FRNRAP. CDR3: CASGPADSASTDTQYF. The DNA for the CDR3 is TGTGCTAGTGGACCCGCCGACAGTGCCTCCACAGATACGCAGTATTTT.

In the case of this clone: The DNA is omitted, as the CDR3 cannot be located on it reliably, and the CDR3 follows TCRdb's listing. The V call is TRBV27, the J call TRBJ1-1; the table's TRBD1 call for D was not verified on the DNA. The CDR3 length is 15 residues, termini included. Per the germline V gene, CDR1 is MNHEY and CDR2 is SMNVEV (reference sequence). CDR3 loop: CASSTSIGVIPEAFF.

The chain joins TRBV5-5 to TRBJ1-5, with a tentative D call TRBD1 (5 bases). Germline CDR1 reads SGHKS; CDR2 reads YYEKEE (reference sequence). This CDR3 region has 14 residues. Trimming stripped 4 bases from V and 4 bases from J, with 12 bases between. CDR3 region: CASSRRGENQPQHF. CDR3 nucleotides: TGTGCCAGCAGCCGGAGGGGAGAGAATCAGCCCCAGCATTTT.

This chain joins TRBV19 and TRBJ2-1; 14 nucleotides agree with TRBD2. The germline CDR1 and CDR2 sequences are LNHDA and SQIVND (reference sequence). The CDR3 is made up of 16 amino acids. V shed 5 bases and J 2 bases; nucleotides not matched to a gene: 2. CDR3 bases: TGTGCCAGTAGTGCGGGACTAGCGGGAGCCTACAATGAGCAGTTCTTC. Translating gives CASSAGLAGAYNEQFF.

V gene TRBV6-5 combines with J gene TRBJ2-7; 8 nucleotides agree with TRBD1. The germline gives CDR1 MNHEY, CDR2 SVGAGI. V trimming: 5 bases; J trimming: 4 bases; junction bases outside the gene matches: 10. The CDR3 runs 15 residues. The chain's CDR3 is CASSPPGQGAYEQYF. The CDR3 DNA follows: TGTGCCAGCAGTCCTCCGGGGCAGGGGGCGTACGAGCAGTACTTC.

The chain links TRBV4-3 to TRBJ2-1; 9 bases map to TRBD2. V lost 1 base and J lost 3; bases outside the gene matches: 4. The CDR3 covers 16 residues. The germline V gene encodes CDR1 LGHNA and CDR2 YSLEER. CDR3 sequence reads: CASSQGLAGDYNEQFF. The CDR3 bases are TGCGCCAGCAGCCAAGGATTAGCGGGAGACTACAATGAGCAGTTCTTC.

The chain links TRBV4-1 to TRBJ2-7, with D tentatively TRBD1 (6 bases). V gave up 4 bases and J gave up 2 bases, with 27 bases separating them. The CDR3 has 19 residues. Germline V gene data show CDR1 as MGHRA and CDR2 as YSYEKL. For the CDR3, the DNA is TGCGCCAGCAGCCCTGGGACGGAACCTGGCCAGGGGAGTCCCTACGAGCAGTACTTC. Amino acids: CASSPGTEPGQGSPYEQYF.

This chain links TRBV28 with TRBJ2-7; weak D call: TRBD2 (5 bases). Germline CDR1 MDHEN, CDR2 SYDVKM. V lost 3 bases and J 6 bases, leaving 15 bases between the germline ends. The CDR3 totals 14 residues. CDR3 loop: CASSFRRLYSEQYF. CDR3 coding DNA: TGTGCCAGCAGTTTCAGGAGGTTATACAGCGAGCAGTACTTC.

This clone was seen only once. The chain joins TRBV28 to TRBJ1-5, with D maybe TRBD1 (5 bases). The germline CDR1 and CDR2 sequences are MDHEN and SYDVKM. The CDR3 runs to 13 residues. Trimming took 8 bases from V and 0 from J, leaving 8 bases between them. CDR3 nucleotide sequence: TGTGCCAGCGGGGGGAATAGCAATCAGCCCCAGCATTTT. Its translation: CASGGNSNQPQHF.

The CDR3 loop is CASSSGQAYYEQYF. The CDR3 DNA sequence: TGTGCCAGCAGCTCCGGACAGGCTTACTACGAGCAGTACTTC. The genes are TRBV7-9 and TRBJ2-7; 7 bases agree with TRBD1. This CDR3 spans 14 amino acids. V was pared by 4 bases and J by 3 bases, with 6 bases of the junction left unmatched. CDR1 is SEHNR, CDR2 FQNEAQ, per germline (reference sequence).

This clone was seen only a few times. V gene TRBV15 combines with J gene TRBJ2-2; D may be TRBD1 (6 bases). Germline CDR1 LNHNV, CDR2 YYDKDF (reference sequence). The germline V and J ends were trimmed by 5 bases and 0 bases, with 10 bases remaining between them. The length of the CDR3 is 15 residues. CDR3 in DNA: TGTGCCACCAGCGAGGACAGAACGAACACCGGGGAGCTGTTTTTT. It specifies CATSEDRTNTGELFF.